This TCR beta chain was identified in a study of regulatory T cells in long-lasting Graves disease. Findings of the study overall: Persistent Graves' cases showed lower TCR diversity than newly diagnosed cases. Persistent disease samples used TRBV28, TRBJ1-2 and TRBJ2-5 preferentially.

Assembly of TCR beta libraries relied on iRepertoire HTBI primers together with Arm-PCR of CDR3 regions. One entry per CDR3 protein results from TCRdb running MiXCR on the multiplex PCR reads. Here the sample spans around 450,000 distinct CDR3 sequences, about 22% being singletons. Worth noting for this clonotype: Its antigen is unknown.

Time point of the sample: persistent/refractory GD, antithyroid drugs over 5 years with positive TRAb. The TCR library was made from RNA extracted from PBMCs. Investigators report Graves' disease was diagnosed under American Thyroid Association guidelines. V gave up 0 bases and J gave up 1 base, with 22 bases separating them. Germline CDR1 and CDR2: LGHNA and YNFKEQ. The CDR3 runs 20 residues. The sample in question was peripheral blood mononuclear cells (PBMCs), obtained when the disease was refractory, from a patient treated with antithyroid drugs. This TCR was recovered from a female donor with Graves disease. The chain links TRBV4-2 to TRBJ2-4; D is possibly TRBD2 (7 bases). The DNA of the CDR3 is TGTGCCAGCAGCCAAGACCCTGGGGGGGGGCTAATTACGGCCAAAAACATTCAGTACTTC. Translating gives CASSQDPGGGLITAKNIQYF.